The present T cell receptor (beta chain) was sequenced within a study of cytomegalovirus exposure and HLA in healthy donors. In the PCR, 60 Vbeta and 13 Jbeta primers were used. Repertoires were generated with immunoSEQ multiplex PCR, while TCRdb's copy carries only in-frame clones and drops some. This table holds about 170,000 clones, 84% found once. Germline loops: CDR1 MNHEY, CDR2 SVGAGI. Trimming cost V 7 bases and J 6 bases, with 4 bases left between them. This CDR3 is built from 10 residues. Sequences were obtained from PBMCs. The clonotype originates from a boy aged 2 to 10 in good health and CMV-seronegative. The chain is built from TRBV6-5 and TRBJ1-5, with unresolved D. In DNA, the CDR3 is TGTGCCAGCAATCGTCAGCCCCAGCATTTT. This encodes CASNRQPQHF.